The sequence of this TCR beta chain was determined in a study of blood T cell repertoires in COVID-19. Across the whole study: Samples representing acute and convalescent COVID-19 were sourced from the United States, Italy and Spain.

Assay used: immunoSEQ multiplex PCR; TCRdb lists only in-frame clones, some missing. This sample has almost 250,000 clones, with 80% to 90% found just once. Germline V lookup: CDR1 MNHEY, CDR2 SMNVEV (reference sequence). This CDR3 is built from 14 residues. The germline V and J ends were trimmed by 6 bases and 1 base, with 12 bases remaining between them. This TCR was sampled from a woman aged 25 to 39 who had recovered from COVID-19. Sequencing was carried out using PBMCs or T cells enriched from blood (not recorded which). V is TRBV27 and J is TRBJ1-2; a weak D match, TRBD1 (6 bases). CDR3 sequence reads: CASRTGHINYGYTF. In nucleotides, the CDR3 is TGTGCCAGCAGGACGGGACACATTAACTATGGCTACACCTTC.